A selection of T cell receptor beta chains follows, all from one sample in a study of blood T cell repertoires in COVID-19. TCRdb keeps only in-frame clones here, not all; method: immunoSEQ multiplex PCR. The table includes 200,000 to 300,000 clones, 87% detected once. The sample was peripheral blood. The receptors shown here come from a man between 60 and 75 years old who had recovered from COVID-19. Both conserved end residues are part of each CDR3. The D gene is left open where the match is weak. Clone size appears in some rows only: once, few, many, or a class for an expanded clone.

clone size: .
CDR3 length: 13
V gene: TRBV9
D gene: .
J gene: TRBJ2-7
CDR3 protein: CASSRQSSYEQYF
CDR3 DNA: TGTGCCAGCAGCCGACAGAGCTCCTACGAGCAGTACTTC

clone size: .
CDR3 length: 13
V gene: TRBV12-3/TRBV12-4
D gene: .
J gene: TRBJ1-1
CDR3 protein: CASRNNRAAEAFF
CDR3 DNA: TGTGCCAGCAGGAACAACAGGGCCGCTGAAGCTTTCTTT

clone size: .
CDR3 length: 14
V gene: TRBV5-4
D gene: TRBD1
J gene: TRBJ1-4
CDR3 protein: CASSYAGGHEKLFF
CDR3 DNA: TGTGCCAGCAGCTACGCAGGGGGGCATGAAAAACTGTTTTTT

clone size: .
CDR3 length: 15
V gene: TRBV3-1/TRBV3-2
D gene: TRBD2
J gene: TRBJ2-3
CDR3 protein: CASSQALAGYDTQYF
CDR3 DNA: TGTGCCAGCAGCCAAGCGCTAGCGGGTTACGATACGCAGTATTTT

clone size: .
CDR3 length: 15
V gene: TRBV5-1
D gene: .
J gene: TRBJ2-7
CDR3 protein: CASSLVAGGAHEQYF
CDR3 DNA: TGCGCCAGCAGCTTGGTGGCAGGTGGGGCCCACGAGCAGTACTTC

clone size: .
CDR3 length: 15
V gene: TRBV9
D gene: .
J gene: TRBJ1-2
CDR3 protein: CASSPQEGLNYGYTF
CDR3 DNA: TGTGCCAGCAGCCCACAGGAGGGCCTTAACTATGGCTACACCTTC

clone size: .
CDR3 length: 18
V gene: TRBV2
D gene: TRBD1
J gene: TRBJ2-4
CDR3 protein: CASNSGRDRVPAKNIQYF
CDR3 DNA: TGTGCCAGCAATTCTGGTAGAGACAGGGTACCGGCCAAAAACATTCAGTACTTC

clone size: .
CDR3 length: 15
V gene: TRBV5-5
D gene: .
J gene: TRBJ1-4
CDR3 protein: CASSPLQERSEKLFF
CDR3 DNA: TGTGCCAGCAGCCCGCTCCAAGAGAGGAGTGAAAAACTGTTTTTT

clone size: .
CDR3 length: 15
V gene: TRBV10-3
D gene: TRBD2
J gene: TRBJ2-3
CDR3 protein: CAISELGGGTDTQYF
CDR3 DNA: TGTGCCATCAGTGAGTTGGGGGGGGGCACAGATACGCAGTATTTT

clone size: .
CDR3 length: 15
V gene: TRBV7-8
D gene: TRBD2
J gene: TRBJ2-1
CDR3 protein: CASSLSGGSYNEQFF
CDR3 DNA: TGTGCCAGCAGTCTTAGCGGGGGGTCCTACAATGAGCAGTTCTTC

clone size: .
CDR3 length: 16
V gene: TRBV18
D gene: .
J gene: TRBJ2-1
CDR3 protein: CASSLLSGLTYNEQFF
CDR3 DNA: TGTGCCAGCTCACTCCTGTCGGGGTTGACCTACAATGAGCAGTTCTTC

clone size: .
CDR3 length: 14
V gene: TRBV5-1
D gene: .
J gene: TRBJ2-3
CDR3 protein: CASSTGLGGDTQYF
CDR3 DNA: TGCGCCAGCAGCACGGGACTTGGGGGAGATACGCAGTATTTT

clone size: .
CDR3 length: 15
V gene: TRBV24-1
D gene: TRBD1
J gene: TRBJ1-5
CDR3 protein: CATSDTGTGNQPQHF
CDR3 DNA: TGTGCCACCAGTGACACCGGGACAGGGAATCAGCCCCAGCATTTT

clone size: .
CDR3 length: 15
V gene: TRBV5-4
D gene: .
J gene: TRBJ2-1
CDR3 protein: CASSFWVQRHNEQFF
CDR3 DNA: TGTGCCAGCAGCTTCTGGGTCCAGAGGCACAATGAGCAGTTCTTC

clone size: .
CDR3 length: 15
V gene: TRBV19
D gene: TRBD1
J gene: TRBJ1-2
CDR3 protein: CASQKAGGYVYGYTF
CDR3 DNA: TGTGCCAGTCAAAAAGCAGGGGGCTATGTCTATGGCTACACCTTC

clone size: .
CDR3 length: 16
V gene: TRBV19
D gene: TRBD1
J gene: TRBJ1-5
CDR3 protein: CASSPIGTGEGQPQHF
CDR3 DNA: TGTGCCAGTAGTCCGATCGGGACAGGGGAAGGACAGCCCCAGCATTTT

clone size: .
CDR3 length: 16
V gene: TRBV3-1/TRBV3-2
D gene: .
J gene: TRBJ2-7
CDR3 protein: CASSQDLLTLTYEQYF
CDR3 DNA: TGTGCCAGCAGTCAAGATTTGCTCACTCTAACCTACGAGCAGTACTTC

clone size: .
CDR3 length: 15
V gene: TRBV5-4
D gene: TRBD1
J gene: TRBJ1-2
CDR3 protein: CASSSGTGVNYGYTF
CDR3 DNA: TGTGCCAGCAGCTCTGGGACAGGGGTTAACTATGGCTACACCTTC

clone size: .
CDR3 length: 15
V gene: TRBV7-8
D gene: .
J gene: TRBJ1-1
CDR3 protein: CASSFQTVMNTEAFF
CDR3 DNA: TGTGCCAGCAGCTTTCAGACAGTAATGAACACTGAAGCTTTCTTT

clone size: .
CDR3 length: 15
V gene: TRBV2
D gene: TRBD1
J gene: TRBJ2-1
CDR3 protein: CASSEYQGARNEQFF
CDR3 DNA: TGTGCCAGCAGTGAGTACCAGGGGGCCAGGAATGAGCAGTTCTTC

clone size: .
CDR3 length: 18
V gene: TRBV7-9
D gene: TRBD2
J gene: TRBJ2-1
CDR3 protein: CASSLGRAGSNPHNEQFF
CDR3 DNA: TGTGCCAGCAGCTTAGGACGAGCGGGGTCCAACCCCCATAATGAGCAGTTCTTC

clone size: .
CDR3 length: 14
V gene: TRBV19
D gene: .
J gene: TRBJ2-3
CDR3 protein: CASSNLDFTDTQYF
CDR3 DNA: TGTGCCAGTAGTAATCTAGACTTCACAGATACGCAGTATTTT

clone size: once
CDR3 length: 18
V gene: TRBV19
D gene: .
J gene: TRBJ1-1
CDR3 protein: CASTPFFSFQGMNTEAFF
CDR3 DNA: TGTGCCAGTACCCCCTTCTTTAGTTTTCAGGGCATGAACACTGAAGCTTTCTTT

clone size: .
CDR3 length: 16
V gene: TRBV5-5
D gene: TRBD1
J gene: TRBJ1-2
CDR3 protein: CASSHNPQGVVYGYTF
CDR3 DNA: TGTGCCAGCAGCCATAACCCCCAGGGGGTGGTGTATGGCTACACCTTC

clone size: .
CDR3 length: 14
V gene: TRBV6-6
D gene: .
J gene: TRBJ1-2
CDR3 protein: CASSYSAPSYGYTF
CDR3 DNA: TGTGCCAGCAGTTACTCGGCTCCCTCCTATGGCTACACCTTC

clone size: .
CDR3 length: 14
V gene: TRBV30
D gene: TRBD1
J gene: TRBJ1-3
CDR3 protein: CAWSVGQPGNTIYF
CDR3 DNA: TGTGCCTGGAGTGTGGGACAGCCTGGAAACACCATATATTTT

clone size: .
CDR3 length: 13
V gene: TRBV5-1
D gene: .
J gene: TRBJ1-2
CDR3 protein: CASSLDGRMGYTF
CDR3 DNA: TGCGCCAGCAGCTTGGACGGTAGAATGGGCTACACCTTC

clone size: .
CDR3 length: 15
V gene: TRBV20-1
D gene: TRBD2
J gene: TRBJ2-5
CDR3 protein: CSASRGGLGVETQYF
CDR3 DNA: TGCAGTGCTAGTCGGGGGGGCCTAGGAGTGGAGACCCAGTACTTC

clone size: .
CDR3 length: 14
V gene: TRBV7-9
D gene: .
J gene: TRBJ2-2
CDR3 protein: CASSLAGRTGELFF
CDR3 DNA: TGTGCCAGCAGCTTAGCAGGGAGGACCGGGGAGCTGTTTTTT

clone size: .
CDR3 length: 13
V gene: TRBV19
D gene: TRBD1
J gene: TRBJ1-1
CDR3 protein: CASSLDRAVGAFF
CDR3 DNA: TGTGCCAGTAGCCTGGACAGGGCCGTGGGGGCTTTCTTT

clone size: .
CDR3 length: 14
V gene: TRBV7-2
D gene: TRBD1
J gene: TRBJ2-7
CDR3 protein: CASSTRTGGYEQYF
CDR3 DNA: TGTGCCAGCAGCACTCGGACAGGGGGCTACGAGCAGTACTTC

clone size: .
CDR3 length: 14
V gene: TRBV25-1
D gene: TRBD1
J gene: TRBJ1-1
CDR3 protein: CASRHTGGVTEAFF
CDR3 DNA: TGTGCCAGCAGGCACACAGGGGGCGTCACTGAAGCTTTCTTT

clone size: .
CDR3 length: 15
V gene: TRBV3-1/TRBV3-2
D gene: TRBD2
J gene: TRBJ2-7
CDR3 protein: CASSQGAGGTYEQYF
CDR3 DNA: TGTGCCAGCAGCCAAGGGGCGGGGGGCACCTACGAGCAGTACTTC

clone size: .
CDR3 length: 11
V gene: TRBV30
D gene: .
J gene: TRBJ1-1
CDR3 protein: CAWNDHRGAFF
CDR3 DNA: TGTGCCTGGAATGACCATCGGGGAGCTTTCTTT

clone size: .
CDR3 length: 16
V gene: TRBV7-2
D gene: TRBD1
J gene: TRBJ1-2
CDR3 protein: CASSLEQGRPSYGYTF
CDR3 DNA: TGTGCCAGCAGCTTAGAACAGGGGCGCCCCTCCTATGGCTACACCTTC

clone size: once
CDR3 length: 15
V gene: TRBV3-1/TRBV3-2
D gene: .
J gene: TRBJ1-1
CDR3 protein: CASSSLPGVGTEAFF
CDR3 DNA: TGTGCCAGCAGCAGCCTACCCGGGGTAGGTACTGAAGCTTTCTTT

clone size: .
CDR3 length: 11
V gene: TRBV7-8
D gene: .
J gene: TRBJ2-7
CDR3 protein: CASSPSLEQYF
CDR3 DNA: TGTGCCAGCAGCCCTAGTCTAGAGCAGTACTTC

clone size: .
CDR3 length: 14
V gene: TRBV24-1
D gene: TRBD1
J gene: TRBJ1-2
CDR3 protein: CATSDTGGPPGYTF
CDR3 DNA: TGTGCCACCAGTGATACAGGGGGCCCTCCCGGCTACACCTTC

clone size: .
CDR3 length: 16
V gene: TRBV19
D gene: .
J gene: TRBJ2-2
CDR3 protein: CASRTHRDKSTGELFF
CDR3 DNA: TGTGCCAGTAGGACCCACCGGGACAAGTCAACCGGGGAGCTGTTTTTT

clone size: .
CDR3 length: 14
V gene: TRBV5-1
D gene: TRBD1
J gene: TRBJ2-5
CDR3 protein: CASSQTGAGETQYF
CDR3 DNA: TGCGCCAGCAGCCAAACAGGGGCGGGAGAGACCCAGTACTTC

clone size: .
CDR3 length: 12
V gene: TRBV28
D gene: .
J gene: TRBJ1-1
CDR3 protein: CASSSTTERAFF
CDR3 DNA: TGTGCCAGCAGTTCAACGACAGAAAGAGCTTTCTTT